One sample yielded the 25 T cell receptor beta chains listed below, sequenced in a study of T-cell reconstitution after alpha-beta-depleted transplantation in children (dated by TCRdb to between 2015 and 2016). The receptor library was made with PCR. TCRdb records Illumina HiSeq 2500 as the sequencer. Molecular barcoding was employed in the preparation of TCR libraries, with unique molecular identifiers being used to normalize TCRbeta repertoire quantification. TCRdb reworked the public reads: Q25 trimming with fastp, MiXCR clone assembly, productive beta chains retained. Rows with one shared CDR3 protein collapse into an entry with the most common genes and DNA. The sample has about 420,000 distinct CDR3 sequences on record, about 17% of them singletons. The ten largest clones capture less than 30% of the sample. Per the publication, the treatment or condition label means: allogeneic hematopoietic cell transplantation with graft depleted of TCRalphabeta T cells and CD19 B cells.

The input for sequencing was PBMCs, mostly from graft donor cells, taken 360 days after TCRalphabeta/CD19-depleted stem cell transplant. These receptors all stem from a boy in the first two years of life who had a stem cell transplant for Wiskott-Aldrich syndrome, so the T cells may come from the graft donor.

Ten or more counts support this clonotype. The V and J genes are TRBV20-1 and TRBJ2-3; D is uncertain. There are 10 residues in the CDR3. Trimming stripped 5 bases from V and 2 bases from J, with 2 bases between. CDR1 is DFQATT, CDR2 SNEGSKA, per germline (reference sequence). The CDR3 here is CSASTDTQYF. The CDR3 bases are TGCAGTGCTTCCACAGATACGCAGTATTTT.

The table lists this clonotype with many counts. CDR3 protein: CASRLGLARTDTQYF. Here the CDR3 DNA reads TGTGCCAGCAGGCTGGGACTAGCGAGAACAGATACGCAGTATTTT. The chain combines TRBV3-1 with TRBJ2-3; TRBD2 agrees at 10 bases. CDR1 LGHDT and CDR2 YNNKEL come from the germline V gene (reference sequence). V lost 6 bases and J lost 3; bases outside the gene matches: 6. This CDR3 has 15 amino acids.

This clonotype was detected ten times or more. The rearrangement uses TRBV20-1 and TRBJ1-1; 7 bases agree with TRBD1. Germline V gives CDR1 DFQATT, CDR2 SNEGSKA (reference sequence). The CDR3 is 11 residues long. The CDR3 here is CRGQLGAEAFF. The CDR3 DNA is TGCAGGGGACAGTTGGGAGCTGAAGCTTTCTTT.

The V call is TRBV10-2, the J call TRBJ2-7; possible D gene TRBD2, 6 bases. This CDR3 is built from 16 residues. The germline V gene encodes CDR1 WSHSY and CDR2 SAAADI. V was shortened by 0 bases and J by 3 bases, with 15 bases between the two germline ends. The CDR3 region has the DNA TGCGCCAGCAGTGAGTCGGGACGAAGGCGGGACTACGAGCAGTACTTC. Translation: CASSESGRRRDYEQYF.

The chain is built from TRBV24-1 and TRBJ2-2, with TRBD1 matching over 9 bases. The V gene end was trimmed by 5 bases and the J gene end by 3 bases; junction bases not matched to a gene: 3. Looked up from germline, CDR1 is KGHDR and CDR2 is SFDVKD. The CDR3 totals 15 residues. CDR3 residues: CATSVRTGDTGELFF. DNA for the CDR3: TGTGCCACCAGTGTAAGGACAGGGGACACCGGGGAGCTGTTTTTT.

The rearrangement links TRBV4-1 to TRBJ2-1; 7 positions agree with TRBD2. CDR1 and CDR2 (germline): MGHRA, YSYEKL. The CDR3 is 16 amino acids. V trimming: 0 bases; J trimming: 10 bases; junction bases outside the gene matches: 12. For the CDR3, the DNA is TGCGCCAGCAGCCAAGATTTCGGGTTAGCGGGTAGGGAGCAGTTCTTC. This sequence encodes CASSQDFGLAGREQFF.

CDR3 sequence reads: CASSRDHSTDTQYF. Written as DNA, the CDR3 is TGTGCCAGCAGCCGGGACCACAGCACAGATACGCAGTATTTT. The chain links TRBV7-7 to TRBJ2-3; the D gene could be TRBD1 or TRBD2 (5 bases each). Germline values: CDR1 SSHAT, CDR2 FNYEAQ (reference sequence). This CDR3 is 14 amino acids long. V was trimmed by 5 bases and J by 0 bases, leaving 9 bases between them.

This chain uses TRBV18 with TRBJ2-4, with D unresolved. The V and J ends lost 1 base and 5 bases respectively, with 12 bases between them. The CDR3 covers 15 residues. Germline-derived CDR1 and CDR2 are KGHSH and LQKENI. CDR3 sequence: CASSPRGRWENIQYF. Here the CDR3 DNA reads TGTGCCAGCTCACCACGAGGCAGGTGGGAAAACATTCAGTACTTC. The complete variable domain, with remaining parts taken from reference TRBV18 and TRBJ2-4, reads NAGVMQNPRHLVRRRGQEARLRCSPMKGHSHVYWYRQLPEEGLKFMVYLQKENIIDESGMPKERFSAEFPKEGPSILRIQQVVRGDSAAYFCASSPRGRWENIQYFGAGTRLSVL.

This clonotype showed up many times. This chain connects TRBV24-1 to TRBJ2-1; 9 bases are a match to TRBD2. The CDR3 consists of 16 residues. CDR1 is KGHDR, CDR2 SFDVKD, per germline. V was pared by 3 bases and J by 5 bases, with 7 bases of the junction left unmatched. In DNA, the CDR3 is TGTGCCACCAGTGATCCCAGCGGGGGGCTTAACAATGAGCAGTTCTTC. This codes for CATSDPSGGLNNEQFF.

The chain employs TRBV12-3 or TRBV12-4 and TRBJ2-5; the match to TRBD2 covers 10 bases. The junction had 7 bases not matched to a gene; V was cut back by 5 bases and J by 4 bases. CDR3 size: 15 residues. DNA for the CDR3: TGTGCCAGCAGTCCGGGTAGCGGGAGGATAGAGACCCAGTACTTC. Its translation is CASSPGSGRIETQYF.

This clonotype was counted a few times. V is TRBV15 and J is TRBJ2-7; D gene unclear. The CDR3 sequence is 16 residues long. Looked up from germline, CDR1 is LNHNV and CDR2 is YYDKDF (reference sequence). The germline V and J ends were trimmed by 5 bases and 1 base, with 18 bases remaining between them. CDR3 residues: CATSPLFKAKSYEQYF. Here the CDR3 DNA reads TGTGCCACCAGCCCTCTATTCAAAGCAAAATCCTACGAGCAGTACTTC.

Only a few counts were recorded for this clonotype. This chain joins TRBV7-9 and TRBJ2-1; no firm D call. V dropped 2 bases and J dropped 8 bases, with 22 bases sitting between them. The CDR3 runs to 17 residues. CDR1 is SEHNR, CDR2 FQNEAQ, per germline (reference sequence). The CDR3 is CASSLFTLRSARDEQFF. The DNA for the CDR3 is TGTGCCAGCAGCTTATTCACTCTACGGAGTGCTAGGGATGAGCAGTTCTTC.

V usage is TRBV10-3 and J usage is TRBJ1-4, with D unresolved. V was shortened by 0 bases and J by 8 bases, with 13 bases between the two germline ends. CDR3 length: 15 residues. The germline V gene encodes CDR1 ENHRY and CDR2 SYGVKD. CDR3 sequence reads: CAISESRTSGEKLFF. The CDR3 region has the DNA TGTGCCATCAGTGAGTCGCGGACCTCGGGGGAAAAACTGTTTTTT.

The V and J genes are TRBV20-1 and TRBJ2-4; 7 bases fit TRBD2. The germline V gene has CDR1 DFQATT and CDR2 SNEGSKA (reference sequence). The CDR3 spans 13 residues. V shed 4 bases, J shed 6 bases, and the junction held 6 bases outside the gene matches. The CDR3, as DNA: TGCAGTGCTACCGGGGACTACAGAAACATTCAGTACTTC. Translated, it gives CSATGDYRNIQYF.

This clonotype was seen a few times. The J gene is TRBJ1-2, the V gene TRBV4-3; D is perhaps TRBD1 (6 bases). V dropped 1 base and J dropped 2 bases, with 11 bases sitting between them. This CDR3 region has 15 residues. The V gene's germline CDR1 is LGHNA and CDR2 YSLEER. This chain's CDR3 is CASSQAHQGNYGYTF. The DNA for the CDR3 is TGCGCCAGCAGCCAAGCCCATCAGGGGAACTATGGCTACACCTTC.

CDR3 nucleotide sequence: TGTGCCAGCAGTCATCATGGACTAGCGGGGGACCCTTTCTTC. This encodes CASSHHGLAGDPFF. The chain uses TRBV11-2 and TRBJ2-1; 13 bases map to TRBD2. The V and J ends lost 6 bases and 16 bases, in that order; junction bases with no gene match: 12. The CDR3 sequence is 14 residues long. Per the germline V gene, CDR1 is SGHAT and CDR2 is FQNNGV.

This clonotype was observed a handful of times. The chain carries TRBV3-1 and TRBJ2-5, with a weak D call TRBD2 (5 bases). Germline V lookup: CDR1 LGHDT, CDR2 YNNKEL (reference sequence). V was trimmed by 0 bases and J by 6 bases, leaving 14 bases between them. CDR3 size: 15 residues. CDR3 sequence: CASSQDSASGKTQYF. CDR3 sequence (DNA): TGTGCCAGCAGCCAAGATTCCGCCTCCGGGAAGACCCAGTACTTC.

In this sample, this clonotype turned up a few times. The chain has TRBV24-1 and TRBJ2-2; 7 nucleotides agree with TRBD2. The J segment lost 5 bases and the V segment lost 9 bases, leaving 5 bases of the junction unmatched. This CDR3 is 13 amino acids long. CDR1 KGHDR and CDR2 SFDVKD come from the germline V gene. The DNA of the CDR3 is TGTGCCACCTGCGGGAGAGGAACCGGGGAGCTGTTTTTT. This codes for CATCGRGTGELFF.

The gene calls are TRBV29-1 and TRBJ2-7; D is perhaps TRBD1 (6 bases). CDR3 length: 13 residues. Trimming took off 3 bases at V and 7 bases at J, with 16 bases between the two ends. Germline V gene lookup returns CDR1 SQVTM and CDR2 ANQGSEA. The CDR3 nucleotides are TGCAGCGTTGACCCTACAGGGATGGGGGAGCAGTACTTC. Protein: CSVDPTGMGEQYF.

This clonotype was seen a handful of times. This sequence joins TRBV3-1 and TRBJ2-3; a weak D match, TRBD2 (6 bases). The ends were cut back, 1 base at V and 3 bases at J, with 17 bases in the middle. The CDR3 is 17 amino acids. The V gene's germline CDR1 is LGHDT and CDR2 YNNKEL (reference sequence). CDR3 protein: CASSQVRTSLGTDTQYF. The CDR3 nucleotides read TGTGCCAGCAGCCAAGTTCGTACTAGCTTGGGGACAGATACGCAGTATTTT.

This clonotype has a count of ten or more. The chain joins TRBV25-1 to TRBJ1-4; D unclear. The V end was cut by 6 bases, the J end by 4 bases, with 6 bases between. This CDR3 region has 12 residues. The germline V gene encodes CDR1 MGHDK and CDR2 SYGVNS. The CDR3 is CASSLGNEKLFF. CDR3 bases: TGTGCCAGCAGCCTCGGTAATGAAAAACTGTTTTTT.

V and J are TRBV12-3 or TRBV12-4 and TRBJ2-5; 8 bases are shared with TRBD2. The ends lost 6 bases at V and 3 bases at J; junction bases unmatched: 3. The CDR3 is 13 residues long. Written as DNA, the CDR3 is TGTGCCAGCAGGGACGGGAGGGAAGAGACCCAGTACTTC. Protein sequence: CASRDGREETQYF.

The chain is built from TRBV7-2 and TRBJ2-7; TRBD2 aligns across 7 bases. This CDR3 has 15 residues. V dropped 3 bases and J dropped 0; count of bases not matched to a gene: 5. Germline values: CDR1 SGHTA, CDR2 FQGNSA. CDR3 amino acids: CASSFRWTSSYEQYF. CDR3 nucleotides: TGTGCCAGCAGCTTTAGATGGACTAGCTCCTACGAGCAGTACTTC. The full variable domain, in which reference TRBV7-2 and TRBJ2-7 provide the parts outside the CDR3, is GAGVSQSPSNKVTEKGKDVELRCDPISGHTALYWYRQSLGQGLEFLIYFQGNSAPDKSGLPSDRFSAERTGGSVSTLTIQRTQQEDSAVYLCASSFRWTSSYEQYFGPGTRLTVT.

The chain joins TRBV5-1 to TRBJ2-2; the D gene is possibly TRBD1 (5 bases). V was pared by 4 bases and J by 4 bases, with 14 bases between. The CDR3 extends over 15 amino acids. Germline CDR1 reads SGHRS; CDR2 reads YFSETQ. CDR3 amino acids: CASSHMTDGTGELFF. The CDR3 region has the DNA TGCGCCAGCAGCCACATGACAGACGGCACCGGGGAGCTGTTTTTT.

J is TRBJ2-3 and V is TRBV7-2; D is undetermined. Looked up from germline, CDR1 is SGHTA and CDR2 is FQGNSA. V shed 3 bases and J shed 6 bases, with 16 bases lying between them. This CDR3 spans 15 amino acids. The CDR3 nucleotides are TGTGCCAGCAGCTTGGGGATAACCTCCCACGATACGCAGTATTTT. It specifies CASSLGITSHDTQYF.